This passage covers 15 T cell receptor beta chains from one sample sequenced in a study of T cells after yellow fever vaccination. MiXCR, run by TCRdb on the 5' RACE reads, gives a single entry per CDR3 protein. The repertoire holds some 290,000 distinct CDR3 sequences, about 10% seen once, with 3% to 3.5% in the top ten. The sample was CD4+ T cells sorted from PBMCs, taken 45 days after the yellow fever booster vaccination. The receptor source for this set is a man between 18 and 35 years old who received the YFV17D yellow fever vaccine.

This clonotype was recorded a few times. The chain links TRBV7-9 to TRBJ2-7; 9 positions match TRBD2. The CDR3 consists of 15 residues. Germline V lookup: CDR1 SEHNR, CDR2 FQNEAQ (reference sequence). The V gene end was trimmed by 2 bases and the J gene end by 1 base; junction bases not matched to a gene: 3. The DNA of the CDR3 is TGTGCCAGCAGCTTATCAGCGGGGGGTTCCTACGAGCAGTACGTC. Encoded protein: CASSLSAGGSYEQYV.

V gene TRBV9 combines with J gene TRBJ1-1, with TRBD1 as a possible D gene (5 bases). Germline V gene sequence: CDR1 SGDLS, CDR2 YYNGEE. This CDR3 is built from 16 residues. V shed 0 bases and J shed 4 bases, with 16 bases lying between them. The CDR3 here is CASSVDRGGKSTEAFF. The CDR3 nucleotides are TGTGCCAGCAGCGTAGACCGTGGGGGAAAAAGCACTGAAGCTTTCTTT.

CDR3 nucleotide sequence: TGCGCCAGCAGCTTACGTGTGCCCGCGAACTACAAAGTCCCCGGGGAGCTGTTTTTT. Protein product: CASSLRVPANYKVPGELFF. The chain combines TRBV5-1 with TRBJ2-2; D uncertain. This CDR3 has 19 amino acids. Trimming pared 2 bases from V and 6 bases from J, leaving 26 bases between. Looked up from germline, CDR1 is SGHRS and CDR2 is YFSETQ.

This clonotype has only a few counts. The chain combines TRBV24-1 with TRBJ2-2; TRBD1 aligns across 7 bases. Germline V gives CDR1 KGHDR, CDR2 SFDVKD. The CDR3 totals 15 residues. V gave up 5 bases and J gave up 5 bases; unmatched junction bases: 7. This chain's CDR3 is CATSGRQGGTGELFF. CDR3 DNA: TGTGCCACCAGTGGGCGACAGGGTGGGACCGGGGAGCTGTTTTTT.

This rearrangement joins TRBV7-2 to TRBJ1-4; D is undetermined. The CDR3 is 15 residues long. Germline CDR1 SGHTA, CDR2 FQGNSA. With 1 base removed from V and 5 bases from J, the gap between germline ends came to 11 bases. CDR3 coding DNA: TGTGCCAGCAGCTTAGACAGTCGGGCAAATGAAAAACTGTTTTTT. Protein: CASSLDSRANEKLFF.

This clonotype was seen a few times. The chain joins TRBV2 to TRBJ2-2; D is perhaps TRBD1 (6 bases). The CDR3 is 14 residues long. The germline V gene has CDR1 SNHLY and CDR2 FYNNEI. Trimming cost V 2 bases and J 6 bases, with 10 bases left between them. The CDR3 DNA reads TGTGCCAGCAGTGAAACAGGGATCCCCGGGGAGCTGTTTTTT. Amino acid sequence: CASSETGIPGELFF.

The chain couples TRBV11-2 to TRBJ1-3; D possibly corresponds to TRBD1 (6 bases). This CDR3 is built from 13 residues. Germline CDR1 SGHAT, CDR2 FQNNGV. Trimming shortened V by 5 bases and J by 4 bases, and 9 bases separated the two germline ends. The CDR3 reads CASSNRVGNTIYF. CDR3 bases: TGTGCCAGCAGCAACAGGGTCGGAAACACCATATATTTT.

This clonotype came up many times. V is TRBV27 and J is TRBJ2-6, with a weak D call TRBD1 (6 bases). Germline V gene sequence: CDR1 MNHEY, CDR2 SMNVEV (reference sequence). This CDR3 comprises 15 residues. V gave up 7 bases and J gave up 0 bases, with 10 bases separating them. The CDR3 spells CASKGESSGANVLTF. The CDR3 nucleotides are TGTGCCAGCAAGGGGGAGTCCTCTGGGGCCAACGTCCTGACTTTC.

In DNA, the CDR3 is TGCAGTGCTAGAGGTCCTAGCGGTCATGAGCAGTTCTTC. Its protein product is CSARGPSGHEQFF. The chain carries TRBV20-1 and TRBJ2-1; 7 bases match TRBD2. This CDR3 comprises 13 residues. The J segment lost 8 bases and the V segment lost 1 base, leaving 5 bases of the junction unmatched. Germline V gene sequence: CDR1 DFQATT, CDR2 SNEGSKA (reference sequence).

The chain has TRBV20-1 and TRBJ1-1; TRBD1 might be the D (6 bases). Trimming left V 6 bases short and J 1 base short, with 12 bases between. This CDR3 region has 13 residues. The V gene's germline CDR1 is DFQATT and CDR2 SNEGSKA (reference sequence). The DNA of the CDR3 is TGCAGTGCGAGGACAGAACAGAACACTGAAGCTTTCTTT. Translation: CSARTEQNTEAFF.

The sample holds a few counts of this clonotype. The chain uses TRBV12-3 or TRBV12-4 and TRBJ2-5; 11 bases line up with TRBD2. The J segment lost 5 bases and the V segment lost 8 bases, leaving 7 bases of the junction unmatched. The CDR3 totals 14 residues. CDR3 amino acids: CASGIAGGLETQYF. The CDR3 bases are TGTGCCAGCGGTATAGCGGGGGGGTTGGAGACCCAGTACTTC.

In its sample, this clonotype was seen a few times. This rearrangement joins TRBV30 to TRBJ2-1; TRBD2 agrees at 7 bases. V was pared by 3 bases and J by 9 bases, with 8 bases of the junction left unmatched. The V gene's germline CDR1 is GTSNPN and CDR2 SVGIG (reference sequence). The CDR3 has 13 amino acids. The CDR3 spells CAWRGGTGGEQFF. In nucleotides, the CDR3 is TGTGCCTGGAGGGGCGGGACGGGGGGTGAGCAGTTCTTC. Full variable domain (rest looked up from reference TRBV30 and TRBJ2-1): SQTIHQWPATLVQPVGSPLSLECTVEGTSNPNLYWYRQAAGRGLQLLFYSVGIGQISSEVPQNLSASRPQDRQFILSSKKLLLSDSGFYLCAWRGGTGGEQFFGPGTRLTVL.

This clonotype has only a few counts. The chain has TRBV6-2 or TRBV6-3 and TRBJ2-2, with a weak D call TRBD1 (5 bases). V shed 7 bases and J shed 0 bases, with 15 bases lying between them. The CDR3 loop spans 16 amino acids. Germline CDR1 reads MNHEY; CDR2 reads SVGEGT. The CDR3, as DNA: TGTGCCAGCACTATTTGGGCAGGGTCGAACACCGGGGAGCTGTTTTTT. Its protein product is CASTIWAGSNTGELFF.

Ten or more counts support this clonotype. This chain connects TRBV6-2 or TRBV6-3 to TRBJ2-5; D may match TRBD1 or TRBD2 (5 bases each). Germline V CDR1 and CDR2: MNHEY, SVGEGT. V was trimmed by 7 bases and J by 5 bases, leaving 8 bases between them. The CDR3 loop spans 11 amino acids. CDR3 loop: CASTEGETQYF. CDR3 nucleotides: TGTGCCAGCACCGAGGGGGAGACCCAGTACTTC.

The gene calls are TRBV28 and TRBJ2-2, with 10 bases fitting TRBD2. The ends lost 5 bases at V and 2 bases at J; junction bases unmatched: 8. Germline V CDR1 and CDR2: MDHEN, SYDVKM. The CDR3 sequence is 17 residues long. DNA of the CDR3: TGTGCCAGCAGTCCGGTTAGCGGGGGGCTTAACACCGGGGAGCTGTTTTTT. Residues: CASSPVSGGLNTGELFF. Variable domain in full (rest from reference TRBV28 and TRBJ2-2): DVKVTQSSRYLVKRTGEKVFLECVQDMDHENMFWYRQDPGLGLRLIYFSYDVKMKEKGDIPEGYSVSREKKERFSLILESASTNQTSMYLCASSPVSGGLNTGELFFGEGSRLTVL.